At least ten counts were recorded for the clone carrying this TCR beta chain. Its matching antigen is unknown. This specimen belongs to a study of type 1 regulatory T cells. CDR3 size: 15 residues. V gave up 5 bases and J gave up 7 bases, with 16 bases separating them. The germline V gene has CDR1 KGHDR and CDR2 SFDVKD. One entry per CDR3 protein results from TCRdb running MiXCR on the reads. The repertoire holds about 5,800 distinct CDR3 sequences, with about 30% as singletons. This TCR was sampled from a human donor in good health. Sequences were obtained from cultured T cells, either the whole culture or a sorted T cell fraction (not recorded which). Subset of the sample: Tr1-enriched cell product generated in vitro against host alloantigens. The chain couples TRBV24-1 to TRBJ2-2; D perhaps matches TRBD2 (6 bases). CDR3 residues: CATSAPEVGGGELFF. Written as DNA, the CDR3 is TGTGCCACCAGTGCTCCCGAGGTGGGGGGCGGGGAGCTGTTTTTT.